These T cell receptor beta chains were read from a single sample in a study of cytomegalovirus exposure and HLA in healthy donors. Data came from immunoSEQ multiplex PCR; TCRdb stores just in-frame clones and leaves some out. The data hold some 120,000 clones, with roughly two thirds observed a single time. The sample taken for sequencing was PBMCs. Receptor source: a man aged 25 to 45 in good health and CMV-seropositive. The CDR3 runs from the conserved cysteine through the conserved F or W.

TRBV6-4	CATSGRGRDTDTQYF
TRBV4-2	CASSQEGLAGGPSEQFF
TRBV5-6	CASSHFHGYTF
TRBV18	CASSPQPAGGPWEQFF
TRBV13	CASSFRRAVAYEQYF
TRBV4-3	CASSRGLAGDNEQFF
TRBV4-2	CASSQDLAGGTDTQYF
TRBV11-1	CASSLDRDYEQYF
TRBV6-5	CASSPKQGAGYGYTF
TRBV19	CASNTGVNQPQHF
TRBV18	CASSYGQGITYEQYF
TRBV28	CASSLNRRGNYGYTF
TRBV4-1	CASSLLAGELGEQYF
TRBV2	CASSLAESYEQYF
TRBV7-9	CASSFTGGSSYEQYF
TRBV11-1	CASSLGDSYEQYF
TRBV7-8	CASSPSHLVGTDTQYF
TRBV5-1	CASSNLDSTYTGELFF
TRBV7-9	CASSERREARSTGELFF
TRBV6-6	CASRPLGAGELFF
TRBV28	CASSLWERGTQYF
TRBV7-9	CSSSFLGQGTGETQYF
TRBV5-1	CASSLPREARGAVYEQYF
TRBV4-3	CASSQTWMEDEKLFF
TRBV12-5	CASGLVRSEGGEQFF
TRBV13	CASSLRLAGGAGELFF
TRBV5-5	CASSLARTGNYGYTF